The 23 T cell receptor beta chains presented below share a single source sample, sequenced in a study of shared clonotypes between healthy human individuals. The data were produced by immunoSEQ multiplex PCR, yet TCRdb's version contains in-frame clones alone and is incomplete. The sample includes about 2.4 million clones, 93% seen only once; the top ten take roughly 0.36%. Source material: naive CD4+ T cells from PBMCs. Documented subset: CD45RA+ positively selected. Every receptor here comes from a man between 18 and 35 years old in good health. Some clones in this sample may be carry-over from other donors' samples.

This clone has more than one count but fewer than ten. Other DNA sequences within the sample encode an identical CDR3. This chain joins TRBV10-3 and TRBJ1-5, with 8 bases aligning to TRBD1. Trimming took 8 bases from V and 5 from J; bases not matched to a gene: 5. CDR1 and CDR2 from the germline V gene are ENHRY and SYGVKD. The CDR3 runs 13 residues. The CDR3 region is CAISPDRDQPQHF. DNA of the CDR3: TGTGCCATCTCCCCGGACAGGGATCAGCCCCAGCATTTT.

The CDR3 DNA reads TGTGCCAGCAGCTTATCGAGAGGGAACTACGAGCAGTACTTC. Translation: CASSLSRGNYEQYF. The rearrangement joins TRBV7-3 to TRBJ2-7; D may be TRBD2 (5 bases). This CDR3 has 14 residues. Germline CDR1 and CDR2: SGHTA and FQGTGA. The V gene lost 2 bases and the J gene lost 3 bases, with 11 bases spanning the gap.

J is TRBJ1-1 and V is TRBV4-1; 9 positions match TRBD1. This CDR3 is 19 amino acids long. Germline CDR1 MGHRA, CDR2 YSYEKL. Trimming cost V 0 bases and J 0 bases; bases outside gene matches: 11. This chain's CDR3 is CASSQDPGTGMGMNTEAFF. The CDR3, as DNA: TGCGCCAGCAGCCAAGATCCGGGGACAGGGATGGGGATGAACACTGAAGCTTTCTTT.

The V and J genes are TRBV21-1 and TRBJ1-2. TRBV21-1 is noted as a pseudogene. The CDR3 totals 15 residues. The chain's CDR3 is CASSIRPADSDGYTF. In nucleotides, the CDR3 is TGTGCCAGCAGCATCCGCCCCGCGGACTCGGATGGCTACACCTTC.

The chain couples TRBV6-6 to TRBJ1-5; D ambiguous. The germline V gene encodes CDR1 MNHNY and CDR2 SVGAGI (reference sequence). The CDR3 spans 15 residues. The V end was cut by 0 bases, the J end by 5 bases, with 11 bases between. CDR3 loop: CASSYSSLSDQPQHF. CDR3 nucleotides: TGTGCCAGCAGTTACTCGTCCTTAAGCGATCAGCCCCAGCATTTT.

This chain links TRBV11-3 with TRBJ2-7; 8 bases match TRBD2. The length of the CDR3 is 15 residues. In germline, CDR1 is SGHNT, CDR2 YENEEA. Trimming at V came to 3 bases and at J to 1 base, leaving 5 bases not matched to a gene. The CDR3 coding sequence is TGTGCCAGCAGCTTGTCAGCGGGAGTGTCCTACGAGCAGTACTTC. It codes for CASSLSAGVSYEQYF.

This clone was detected once. This rearrangement joins TRBV11-2 to TRBJ2-2; TRBD2 matches at 10 bases. The CDR3 runs to 19 residues. CDR1 SGHAT and CDR2 FQNNGV come from the germline V gene. After removal of 8 bases from V and 2 bases from J, the junction contained 17 bases not matched to a gene. The CDR3, as DNA: TGTGCCAGCCGCTGGCCGAGGTCTACTAGCGGGAAAAACACCGGGGAGCTGTTTTTT. Its translation: CASRWPRSTSGKNTGELFF. Full variable domain (outside the CDR3, taken from reference TRBV11-2 and TRBJ2-2): EAGVAQSPRYKIIEKRQSVAFWCNPISGHATLYWYQQILGQGPKLLIQFQNNGVVDDSQLPKDRFSAERLKGVDSTLKIQPAKLEDSAVYLCASRWPRSTSGKNTGELFFGEGSRLTVL.

The gene calls are TRBV5-4 and TRBJ2-1; 10 bases fit TRBD1. CDR1 and CDR2 from the germline V gene are SGHNT and YYREEE (reference sequence). The length of the CDR3 is 15 residues. The ends lost 5 bases at V and 4 bases at J; junction bases unmatched: 6. The CDR3 region is CASRPTGGGYNEQFF. CDR3 sequence (DNA): TGTGCCAGCAGACCGACAGGGGGCGGATACAATGAGCAGTTCTTC.

The chain carries TRBV7-3 and TRBJ1-3; a weak D match, TRBD1 (5 bases). The CDR3 length is 16 residues. Trimming stripped 5 bases from V and 0 bases from J, with 14 bases between. Germline V gene lookup returns CDR1 SGHTA and CDR2 FQGTGA. CDR3 coding DNA: TGTGCCAGCAGCCTCCGTGGGGGTAACTCTGGAAACACCATATATTTT. This translates into CASSLRGGNSGNTIYF.

The gene calls are TRBV12-1 and TRBJ1-1. TRBV12-1 is deemed a pseudogene. The CDR3 length is 16 residues. The CDR3 is CASSSRDGYMNTEAFF. The CDR3 nucleotides are TGTGCCAGCAGCTCCCGGGACGGATATATGAACACTGAAGCTTTCTTT.

The rearrangement uses TRBV5-6 and TRBJ1-4, with TRBD1 matching over 7 bases. Germline CDR1 reads SGHDT; CDR2 reads YYEEEE. With 0 bases clipped from V and 4 bases from J, the junction kept 3 bases outside the gene matches. The CDR3 runs 15 residues. The CDR3 spells CASSLGDRDNEKLFF. For the CDR3, the DNA is TGTGCCAGCAGCTTGGGAGACAGGGATAATGAAAAACTGTTTTTT.

The chain has TRBV19 and TRBJ1-2, with D maybe TRBD1 (5 bases). The length of the CDR3 is 13 residues. Germline CDR1 reads LNHDA; CDR2 reads SQIVND (reference sequence). V shed 6 bases and J shed 8 bases, with 16 bases lying between them. Here the CDR3 DNA reads TGTGCCAGTAGAACGATAACAGGAAGGGGCTACACCTTC. Translating it yields CASRTITGRGYTF.

This sequence joins TRBV28 and TRBJ2-4; 7 bases match TRBD1. Per the germline V gene, CDR1 is MDHEN and CDR2 is SYDVKM. The V segment lost 10 bases and the J segment 8 bases; nucleotides outside the gene matches: 17. This CDR3 has 15 amino acids. CDR3 region: CATRMGTDRVDIQYF. The CDR3 nucleotides are TGTGCCACCAGAATGGGGACAGATCGCGTAGACATTCAGTACTTC.

V usage is TRBV30 and J usage is TRBJ2-7; 7 bases are a match to TRBD1. The CDR3 spans 11 residues. The junction had 2 bases not matched to a gene; V was cut back by 4 bases and J by 5 bases. Germline CDR1 and CDR2: GTSNPN and SVGIG (reference sequence). This CDR3 is CAWMDRNEQYF. CDR3 nucleotides: TGTGCCTGGATGGACAGGAACGAGCAGTACTTC.

V usage is TRBV5-4 and J usage is TRBJ2-7, with no clear D. This CDR3 spans 13 amino acids. Between the trimmed V and J ends, which lost 5 bases and 2 bases, there was a span of 11 bases. Germline V CDR1 and CDR2: SGHNT, YYREEE (reference sequence). Here the CDR3 reads CASSPTLAYEQYF. CDR3 DNA sequence: TGTGCCAGCAGTCCGACTCTCGCCTACGAGCAGTACTTC. The full variable domain, with the rest looked up from reference TRBV5-4 and TRBJ2-7, is ETGVTQSPTHLIKTRGQQVTLRCSSQSGHNTVSWYQQALGQGPQFIFQYYREEENGRGNFPPRFSGLQFPNYSSELNVNALELDDSALYLCASSPTLAYEQYFGPGTRLTVT.

The rearrangement joins TRBV5-4 to TRBJ1-4; no firm D call. The CDR3 consists of 13 residues. Germline CDR1 SGHNT, CDR2 YYREEE (reference sequence). V was cut by 1 base and J by 10 bases, with 11 bases left in between. The CDR3 DNA is TGTGCCAGCAGCTTGTGGGTCGGTGGAAAACTGTTTTTT. It yields the protein CASSLWVGGKLFF.

The chain uses TRBV7-2 and TRBJ2-1; no definite D call. Germline assignment: CDR1 SGHTA and CDR2 FQGNSA. The CDR3 consists of 14 residues. V gave up 0 bases and J gave up 6 bases, with 9 bases separating them. CDR3 sequence reads: CASSLARPINEQFF. The CDR3 DNA reads as TGTGCCAGCAGCTTAGCGCGGCCCATCAATGAGCAGTTCTTC. The complete variable domain, with remaining parts taken from reference TRBV7-2 and TRBJ2-1, reads GAGVSQSPSNKVTEKGKDVELRCDPISGHTALYWYRQSLGQGLEFLIYFQGNSAPDKSGLPSDRFSAERTGGSVSTLTIQRTQQEDSAVYLCASSLARPINEQFFGPGTRLTVL.

V is TRBV18 and J is TRBJ2-1; 8 bases are shared with TRBD1. The CDR3 consists of 16 residues. Germline V lookup: CDR1 KGHSH, CDR2 LQKENI. The trim removed 0 bases at V and 4 bases at J, leaving 5 bases unmatched. CDR3 loop: CASSPPNRGFYNEQFF. The CDR3 DNA sequence: TGTGCCAGCTCACCACCGAACAGGGGGTTTTACAATGAGCAGTTCTTC.

The genes are TRBV6-1 and TRBJ1-4; D unclear. V dropped 3 bases and J dropped 7 bases, with 12 bases sitting between them. CDR3 length equals 14 residues. Germline CDR1 reads MNHNS; CDR2 reads SASEGT. CDR3 sequence: CASSDSAFGEKLFF. DNA for the CDR3: TGTGCCAGCAGTGACTCTGCTTTTGGTGAAAAACTGTTTTTT.

V is TRBV7-2 and J is TRBJ1-3, with D unclear. The V gene's germline CDR1 is SGHTA and CDR2 FQGNSA. Trimming left V 1 base short and J 4 bases short, with 14 bases between. The CDR3 sequence is 16 residues long. The CDR3 DNA reads TGTGCCAGCAGCTTAGAAACCGGGAACTCGGGAAACACCATATATTTT. This sequence encodes CASSLETGNSGNTIYF.

This clone was seen just once. The chain recombines TRBV6-5 with TRBJ1-2, with D unresolved. The CDR3 is made up of 13 amino acids. Germline V CDR1 and CDR2: MNHEY, SVGAGI. The V and J ends lost 2 bases and 4 bases respectively, with 8 bases between them. CDR3 protein: CASSYGRSYGYTF. Written as DNA, the CDR3 is TGTGCCAGCAGTTACGGACGGTCCTATGGCTACACCTTC.

The V call is TRBV5-4, the J call TRBJ1-6, with D uncertain. There are 16 residues in the CDR3. Germline lookup yields CDR1 SGHNT and CDR2 YYREEE (reference sequence). The V gene lost 0 bases and the J gene lost 0 bases, with 7 bases spanning the gap. The CDR3 region is CASSLEGSSYNSPLHF. CDR3 sequence (DNA): TGTGCCAGCAGCTTGGAAGGGAGCTCCTATAATTCACCCCTCCACTTT.

V usage is TRBV27 and J usage is TRBJ2-3; weak D call: TRBD2 (5 bases). The V end lost 2 bases, the J end lost 3 bases, and 9 bases lay between the germline ends. The CDR3 length is 14 residues. The V gene's germline CDR1 is MNHEY and CDR2 SMNVEV (reference sequence). The CDR3 DNA sequence: TGTGCCAGCAGTTTAATGAGGGAGACAGATACGCAGTATTTT. The encoded protein is CASSLMRETDTQYF.